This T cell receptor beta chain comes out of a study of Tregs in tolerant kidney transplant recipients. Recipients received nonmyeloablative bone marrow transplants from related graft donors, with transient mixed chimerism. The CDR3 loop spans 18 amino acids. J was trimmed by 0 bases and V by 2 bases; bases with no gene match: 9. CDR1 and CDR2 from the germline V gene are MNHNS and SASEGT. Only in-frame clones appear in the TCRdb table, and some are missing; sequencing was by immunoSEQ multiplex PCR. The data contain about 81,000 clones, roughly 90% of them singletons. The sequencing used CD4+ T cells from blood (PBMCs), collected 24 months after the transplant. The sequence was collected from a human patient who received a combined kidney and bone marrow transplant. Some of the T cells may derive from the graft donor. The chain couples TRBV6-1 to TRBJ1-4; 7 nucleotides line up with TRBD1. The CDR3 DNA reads TGTGCCAGCAGTGAACGGAAGGGGGCATTTGCAACTAATGAAAAACTGTTTTTT. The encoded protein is CASSERKGAFATNEKLFF.